The present TCR beta chain was sequenced within a study of CD8 T cells in Susac syndrome. Study findings and constraints: The CD4+ T cell repertoires in Susac syndrome were not clonally expanded.

RNA, at about 0.45 to 1 ug, was reverse transcribed with random hexamers. TCRdb ran MiXCR on the immunoSEQ multiplex PCR reads and lists one entry per CDR3 protein. The sample carries roughly 140,000 distinct CDR3 sequences, approximately 95% recorded once. As concerns this clonotype: Its target is unknown.

This receptor was obtained from a human donor with Susac syndrome. The sample comprised CD4+ T cells from PBMCs.

CDR3 DNA: TGCAGTGCGGGAAGGGCCTTCAACGAGCAGTACTTC. It encodes CSAGRAFNEQYF. The chain couples TRBV20-1 to TRBJ2-7, with no clear D. The CDR3 loop spans 12 amino acids. The V end was cut by 6 bases, the J end by 5 bases, with 14 bases between. CDR1 is DFQATT, CDR2 SNEGSKA, per germline (reference sequence).